One sample yielded the 14 T cell receptor beta chains listed below, sequenced in a study of cytomegalovirus exposure and HLA in healthy donors. The study ran its PCR with 60 Vbeta and 13 Jbeta primers. Sequenced by immunoSEQ multiplex PCR; TCRdb stores in-frame clones only, minus some. Here the sample spans some 150,000 clones, approximately 10% being singletons. Sequenced sample: PBMCs. These receptors were collected from a woman aged 40 to 50 in good health and CMV-seropositive.

This clone appeared a few times. V is TRBV5-1 and J is TRBJ2-3; 9 bases agree with TRBD2. The CDR3 covers 15 residues. Losses at the gene ends were 2 bases for V and 4 bases for J; bases not matched to a gene: 5. Germline-derived CDR1 and CDR2 are SGHRS and YFSETQ. The CDR3 nucleotides read TGCGCCAGCAGCTTAGCGGGGGGCCACGCAGATACGCAGTATTTT. Translation: CASSLAGGHADTQYF.

This clone came up a few times. Written as DNA, the CDR3 is TGCAGCGTTGAAGAAGGGCCAGCGGGGAGATCCTACAATGAGCAGTTCTTC. Its protein product is CSVEEGPAGRSYNEQFF. The V and J genes are TRBV29-1 and TRBJ2-1, with 7 bases aligning to TRBD2. Germline V lookup: CDR1 SQVTM, CDR2 ANQGSEA. This CDR3 is built from 17 residues. V lost 0 bases and J lost 1; bases outside the gene matches: 9.

This clone turned up a few times. The genes are TRBV6-5 and TRBJ2-1, with 8 bases aligning to TRBD2. This CDR3 region has 15 residues. Looked up from germline, CDR1 is MNHEY and CDR2 is SVGAGI. After removal of 6 bases from V and 5 bases from J, the junction contained 9 bases not matched to a gene. CDR3 amino acids: CASSQLQRGHNEQFF. The DNA of the CDR3 is TGTGCCAGCAGCCAACTCCAGCGGGGGCACAATGAGCAGTTCTTC.

On this clone: The junction departs from germline at one end; a sequencing error may be responsible. The chain has TRBV23-1 and TRBJ1-2; 7 bases map to TRBD1. TRBV23-1 is noted as an ORF with a role that remains uncertain. The CDR3 runs 14 residues. This CDR3 is CASSRRDSPYCYTF. In DNA, the CDR3 is TGCGCCAGCAGTCGCCGGGACAGCCCCTATTGCTACACCTTC.

This clone was picked up a small number of times. This sample includes further DNA sequences coding for the same CDR3. The V and J genes are TRBV5-6 and TRBJ2-1; tentatively, D is TRBD2 (6 bases). In germline, CDR1 is SGHDT, CDR2 YYEEEE. With 5 bases removed from V and 4 bases from J, the gap between germline ends came to 22 bases. This CDR3 has 17 residues. In nucleotides, the CDR3 is TGTGCCAGCAGGACTAGAATGATCACGGGCCCATACAATGAGCAGTTCTTC. It encodes CASRTRMITGPYNEQFF.

This clone was counted a few times. The V call is TRBV18, the J call TRBJ1-1, with D possibly being TRBD1 (5 bases). Germline CDR1 KGHSH, CDR2 LQKENI. V dropped 3 bases and J dropped 6 bases, with 23 bases sitting between them. The CDR3 runs 17 residues. The CDR3 DNA sequence: TGTGCCAGCTCACCGGGACTCGGTACGGGTCTGAAGGCTGAAGCTTTCTTT. It is translated as CASSPGLGTGLKAEAFF. The full variable domain, in which reference TRBV18 and TRBJ1-1 provide the parts outside the CDR3, is NAGVMQNPRHLVRRRGQEARLRCSPMKGHSHVYWYRQLPEEGLKFMVYLQKENIIDESGMPKERFSAEFPKEGPSILRIQQVVRGDSAAYFCASSPGLGTGLKAEAFFGQGTRLTVV.

The V call is TRBV7-3, the J call TRBJ1-1; D ambiguous. V gave up 5 bases and J gave up 7 bases, with 14 bases separating them. Germline assignment: CDR1 SGHTA and CDR2 FQGTGA. The CDR3 consists of 13 residues. Here the CDR3 reads CASSSQDGVEAFF. For the CDR3, the DNA is TGTGCCAGCAGCAGCCAAGACGGAGTTGAAGCTTTCTTT. Complete variable domain (other parts from reference TRBV7-3 and TRBJ1-1): GAGVSQTPSNKVTEKGKYVELRCDPISGHTALYWYRQSLGQGPEFLIYFQGTGAADDSGLPNDRFFAVRPEGSVSTLKIQRTERGDSAVYLCASSSQDGVEAFFGQGTRLTVV.

This chain joins TRBV29-1 and TRBJ1-2; 8 bases agree with TRBD1. CDR1 is SQVTM, CDR2 ANQGSEA, per germline. J gave up 4 bases and V 4 bases, and 5 bases lay outside the gene matches. The CDR3 spans 13 residues. The DNA for the CDR3 is TGCAGCGTTGGGATCAGGGGGCTCTATGGCTACACCTTC. It specifies CSVGIRGLYGYTF.

This clone has more than one count but fewer than ten. V usage is TRBV5-8 and J usage is TRBJ1-6; 7 bases line up with TRBD1. The germline V gene encodes CDR1 SGHTS and CDR2 YDEGEE. This CDR3 contains 16 residues. Germline trimming cut 0 bases from V and 8 bases from J; bases unmatched to any gene: 8. The DNA for the CDR3 is TGTGCCAGCAGCTTGGGGGACAGTATAATGGATTCACCCCTCCACTTT. It codes for CASSLGDSIMDSPLHF. The whole variable domain, remainder taken from reference TRBV5-8 and TRBJ1-6, is EAGVTQSPTHLIKTRGQQATLRCSPISGHTSVYWYQQALGLGLQFLLWYDEGEERNRGNFPPRFSGRQFPNYSSELNVNALELEDSALYLCASSLGDSIMDSPLHFGNGTRLTVT.

V usage is TRBV6-4 and J usage is TRBJ2-3; TRBD2 aligns across 10 bases. Germline loops: CDR1 MRHNA, CDR2 SNTAGT. The V and J ends lost 6 bases and 4 bases, in that order; junction bases with no gene match: 16. The CDR3 totals 18 residues. The DNA for the CDR3 is TGTGCCAGCAGCCGTACGAGCGGGGGGGCCGATATGTCAGATACGCAGTATTTT. Protein: CASSRTSGGADMSDTQYF.

The chain's CDR3 is CASSLGPASSYEQYF. Here the CDR3 DNA reads TGCGCCAGCAGCTTGGGGCCAGCGAGCTCCTACGAGCAGTACTTC. The genes are TRBV5-1 and TRBJ2-7; D ambiguous. The CDR3 loop spans 15 amino acids. The V end lost 0 bases, the J end lost 0 bases, and 10 bases lay between the germline ends. Per germline, CDR1 SGHRS and CDR2 YFSETQ.

Only a few counts were recorded for this clone. The chain has TRBV5-4 and TRBJ2-3, with TRBD2 identical over 10 bases. This CDR3 is 15 amino acids long. The germline V gene has CDR1 SGHNT and CDR2 YYREEE (reference sequence). The junction had 9 bases not matched to a gene; V was cut back by 7 bases and J by 4 bases. DNA for the CDR3: TGTGCCAGCTCGGCAGCGGGGGGGCAGTCAGATACGCAGTATTTT. This translates into CASSAAGGQSDTQYF.

This clone came up a few times. V and J are TRBV5-1 and TRBJ2-5, with D perhaps TRBD2 (5 bases). With 6 bases removed from V and 2 bases from J, the gap between germline ends came to 17 bases. Germline loops: CDR1 SGHRS, CDR2 YFSETQ. The CDR3 spans 15 residues. The CDR3 DNA sequence: TGCGCCAGCAAAGAATATGGCGGGTTACAAGAGACCCAGTACTTC. Translating gives CASKEYGGLQETQYF.

The table lists this clone with a few counts. The gene calls are TRBV7-8 and TRBJ1-6; D perhaps matches TRBD1 (6 bases). This CDR3 region has 15 residues. V was cut by 1 base and J by 9 bases, with 13 bases left in between. CDR1 is SGHVS, CDR2 FQNEAQ, per germline. The CDR3 DNA is TGTGCCAGCAGCTTAGAGACAGGTTCCGCTTCACCCCTCCACTTT. Translation gives CASSLETGSASPLHF.